The 5 T cell receptor beta chains below were found in one sample sequenced in a study of shared clonotypes between healthy human individuals. Assay: immunoSEQ multiplex PCR; the TCRdb copy retains only in-frame clones and omits some. In the table there are roughly 1,500,000 clones, 95% to 99% of which are singletons. Sequencing used naive CD4+ T cells sorted from blood. Subset denoted: CD45RA+ positively selected. The receptor set was obtained from a man aged 25-45 years in good health.

Notes on this clone: One end of the junction does not line up with germline, which may come from a read error. The chain recombines TRBV7-2 with TRBJ2-3; TRBD1 agrees at 7 bases. From germline, CDR1 is SGHTA and CDR2 FQGNSA. CDR3 size: 12 residues. The chain's CDR3 is CASSPTGQLPVF. CDR3 nucleotides: TGTGCCAGCAGCCCAACGGGACAGTTACCCGTTTTT.

Only one count was recorded for this clone. The chain joins TRBV5-1 to TRBJ2-1, with 8 bases identical to TRBD2. The V gene's germline CDR1 is SGHRS and CDR2 YFSETQ. The CDR3 sequence is 14 residues long. The ends lost 4 bases at V and 6 bases at J; junction bases unmatched: 6. CDR3 in amino acids: CASSPTGTSNEQFF. As DNA, the CDR3 is TGCGCCAGCAGCCCCACCGGGACTAGCAATGAGCAGTTCTTC.

There are a few counts of this clone. The J gene is TRBJ2-5, the V gene TRBV5-1; D gene ambiguous. Per germline, CDR1 SGHRS and CDR2 YFSETQ. The length of the CDR3 is 13 residues. V lost 3 bases to trimming and J lost 0 bases, with 6 bases between them. The chain's CDR3 is CASSSRYQETQYF. The CDR3 bases are TGCGCCAGCAGCTCCAGGTACCAAGAGACCCAGTACTTC.

The V gene is TRBV5-1, the J gene TRBJ2-5; D possibly corresponds to TRBD2 (5 bases). The V end lost 0 bases, the J end lost 5 bases, and 11 bases lay between the germline ends. The CDR3 has 14 residues. Germline loops: CDR1 SGHRS, CDR2 YFSETQ. CDR3 region: CASSLDKPGETQYF. The CDR3, as DNA: TGCGCCAGCAGCTTGGATAAACCGGGGGAGACCCAGTACTTC.

This chain connects TRBV5-4 to TRBJ2-5; D might be TRBD1 (6 bases). Between the trimmed V and J ends, which lost 2 bases and 2 bases, there was a span of 13 bases. In germline, CDR1 is SGHNT, CDR2 YYREEE (reference sequence). CDR3 size: 15 residues. CDR3 DNA sequence: TGTGCCAGCAGCTTCCACAGGGTCTCGCAAGAGACCCAGTACTTC. Amino acid sequence: CASSFHRVSQETQYF.